This T cell receptor beta chain was identified in a study of shared clonotypes between healthy human individuals. Looked up from germline, CDR1 is LNHDA and CDR2 is SQIVND (reference sequence). The V end was cut by 6 bases, the J end by 8 bases, with 16 bases between. CDR3 length: 14 amino acids. Clones were sequenced by immunoSEQ multiplex PCR, and TCRdb holds only the in-frame ones, with some missing. Of hundreds of thousands of clones in the sample, under 80% were seen once. The TCR comes from a woman younger than 45 in good health. Specimen: memory CD4+ T cells sorted from blood. Subset here: CD45RA-negative fraction. The gene calls are TRBV19 and TRBJ1-4, with D possibly TRBD1 on 5 matching bases. The CDR3 sequence is CASSPGRLGEKLFF. CDR3 nucleotides: TGTGCCAGTAGCCCAGGGCGTCTTGGAGAAAAACTGTTTTTT. Full variable domain (missing parts from reference TRBV19 and TRBJ1-4): DGGITQSPKYLFRKEGQNVTLSCEQNLNHDAMYWYRQDPGQGLRLIYYSQIVNDFQKGDIAEGYSVSREKKESFPLTVTSAQKNPTAFYLCASSPGRLGEKLFFGSGTQLSVL.